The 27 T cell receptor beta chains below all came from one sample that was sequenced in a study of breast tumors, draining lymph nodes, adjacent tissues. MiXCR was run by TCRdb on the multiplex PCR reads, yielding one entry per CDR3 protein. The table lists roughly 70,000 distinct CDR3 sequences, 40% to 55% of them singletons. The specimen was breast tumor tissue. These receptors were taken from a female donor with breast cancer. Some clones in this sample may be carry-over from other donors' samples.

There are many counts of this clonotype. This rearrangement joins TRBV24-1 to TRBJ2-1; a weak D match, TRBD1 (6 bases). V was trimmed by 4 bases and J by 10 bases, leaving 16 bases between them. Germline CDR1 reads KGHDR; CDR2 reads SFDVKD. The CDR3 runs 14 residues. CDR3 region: CATSEQDSPWEQFF. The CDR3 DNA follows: TGTGCCACCAGTGAACAGGACAGCCCCTGGGAGCAGTTCTTC.

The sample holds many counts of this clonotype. The CDR3 is CASSLDRWAGTQYF. CDR3 sequence (DNA): TGTGCCAGCAGTTTAGACAGGTGGGCTGGTACGCAGTATTTT. V and J are TRBV27 and TRBJ2-3; a weak D match, TRBD1 (6 bases). The CDR3 is 14 residues long. The V and J ends lost 2 bases and 8 bases respectively, with 14 bases between them. The germline gives CDR1 MNHEY, CDR2 SMNVEV (reference sequence).

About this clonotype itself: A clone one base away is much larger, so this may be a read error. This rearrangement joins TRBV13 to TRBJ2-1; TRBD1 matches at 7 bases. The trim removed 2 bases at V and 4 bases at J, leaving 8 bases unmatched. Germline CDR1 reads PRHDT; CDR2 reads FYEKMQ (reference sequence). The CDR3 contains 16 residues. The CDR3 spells CASSLRRGGPYNEQFF. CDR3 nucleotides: TGTGCCAGCAGCTTACGCCGAGGGGGCCCTTACAATGAGCAGTTCTTC.

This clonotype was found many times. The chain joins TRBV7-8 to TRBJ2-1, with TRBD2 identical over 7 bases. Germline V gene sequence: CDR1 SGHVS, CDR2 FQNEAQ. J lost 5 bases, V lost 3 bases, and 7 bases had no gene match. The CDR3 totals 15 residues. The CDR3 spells CASSFSGGRHNEQFF. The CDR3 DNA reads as TGTGCCAGCAGCTTCTCGGGGGGAAGGCACAATGAGCAGTTCTTC.

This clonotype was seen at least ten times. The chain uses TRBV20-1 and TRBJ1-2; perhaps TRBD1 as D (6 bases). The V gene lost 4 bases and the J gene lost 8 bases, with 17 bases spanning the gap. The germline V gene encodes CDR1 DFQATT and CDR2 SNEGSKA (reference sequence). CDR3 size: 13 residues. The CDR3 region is CSATRVGAKGYTF. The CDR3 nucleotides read TGCAGTGCTACCCGGGTGGGGGCGAAAGGCTACACCTTC.

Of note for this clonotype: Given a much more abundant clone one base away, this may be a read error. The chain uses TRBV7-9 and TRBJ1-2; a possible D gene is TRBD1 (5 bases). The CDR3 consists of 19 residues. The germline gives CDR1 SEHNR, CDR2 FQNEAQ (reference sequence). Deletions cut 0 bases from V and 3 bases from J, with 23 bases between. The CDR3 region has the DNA TGTGCCAGCAGCTTAGCGGGAGGGGAAATCATTGCGATTCACTATGGCTACACCTTC. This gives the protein CASSLAGGEIIAIHYGYTF.

CDR3 sequence (DNA): TGTGCCAGCAGCTCGCTAGCGGCCACCTACAATGAGCAGTTCTTC. Its translation: CASSSLAATYNEQFF. The V and J genes are TRBV7-2 and TRBJ2-1; 7 bases match TRBD2. Germline-derived CDR1 and CDR2 are SGHTA and FQGNSA. There are 15 residues in the CDR3. The V and J ends lost 4 bases and 2 bases, in that order; junction bases with no gene match: 5.

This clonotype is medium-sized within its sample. CDR3 sequence: CATSDAGGLDNQPQHF. The CDR3 DNA sequence: TGTGCCACCAGTGATGCAGGGGGCTTAGACAATCAGCCCCAGCATTTT. This chain connects TRBV24-1 to TRBJ1-5, with TRBD1 identical over 8 bases. The CDR3 is 16 amino acids. With 3 bases clipped from V and 3 bases from J, the junction kept 6 bases outside the gene matches. CDR1 and CDR2 from the germline V gene are KGHDR and SFDVKD.

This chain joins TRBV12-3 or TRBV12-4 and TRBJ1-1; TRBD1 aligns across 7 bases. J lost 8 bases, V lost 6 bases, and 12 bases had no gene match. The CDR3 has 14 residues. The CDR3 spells CASSRTTGPREAFF. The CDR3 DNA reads TGTGCCAGCAGCCGAACGACAGGGCCCAGGGAAGCTTTCTTT.

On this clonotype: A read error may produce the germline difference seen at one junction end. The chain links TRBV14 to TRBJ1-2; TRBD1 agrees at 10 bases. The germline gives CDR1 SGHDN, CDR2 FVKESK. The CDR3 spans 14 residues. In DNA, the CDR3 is TGTGCCAGCAGCCACGGACAGGGGGTGTATGGCACACCCTTC. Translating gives CASSHGQGVYGTPF. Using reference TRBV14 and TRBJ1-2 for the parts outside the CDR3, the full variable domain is EAGVTQFPSHSVIEKGQTVTLRCDPISGHDNLYWYRRVMGKEIKFLLHFVKESKQDESGMPNNRFLAERTGGTYSTLKVQPAELEDSGVYFCASSHGQGVYGTPFGSGTRLTVV.

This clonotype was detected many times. Here the CDR3 reads CASSSLLSETLNGYTF. In DNA, the CDR3 is TGTGCCAGCAGCTCTCTTTTGTCCGAGACACTAAATGGCTACACCTTC. The J gene is TRBJ1-2, the V gene TRBV5-6; D not certain. Trimming cost V 3 bases and J 6 bases, with 21 bases left between them. CDR3 length equals 16 residues. CDR1 is SGHDT and CDR2 is YYEEEE in the germline V gene.

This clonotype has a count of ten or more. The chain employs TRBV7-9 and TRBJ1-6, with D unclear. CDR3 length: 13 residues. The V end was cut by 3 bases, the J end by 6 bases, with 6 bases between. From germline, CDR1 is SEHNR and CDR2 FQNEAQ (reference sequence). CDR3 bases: TGTGCCAGCAGCTTCCAAACTAATTCACCCCTCCACTTT. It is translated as CASSFQTNSPLHF.

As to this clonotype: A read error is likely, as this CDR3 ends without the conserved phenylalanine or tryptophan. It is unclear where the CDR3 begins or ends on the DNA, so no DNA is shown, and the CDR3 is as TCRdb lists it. The CDR3: CASSLGPGTSNEQLS. The chain joins TRBV7-6 to TRBJ2-1; TRBD1, the table's D call, lacks a check against the DNA. Per the germline V gene, CDR1 is SGHVS and CDR2 is FNYEAQ. The CDR3 is 15 amino acids long, termini counted.

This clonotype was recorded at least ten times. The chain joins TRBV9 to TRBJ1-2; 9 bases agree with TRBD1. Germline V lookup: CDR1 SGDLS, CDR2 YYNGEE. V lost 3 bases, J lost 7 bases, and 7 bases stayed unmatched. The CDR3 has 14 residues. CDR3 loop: CASSGGQGWSGYTF. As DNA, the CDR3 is TGTGCCAGCAGCGGGGGACAGGGCTGGAGTGGCTACACCTTC.

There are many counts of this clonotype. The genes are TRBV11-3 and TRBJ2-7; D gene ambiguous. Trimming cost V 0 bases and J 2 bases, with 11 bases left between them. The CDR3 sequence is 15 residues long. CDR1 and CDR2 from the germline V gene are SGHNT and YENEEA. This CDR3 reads CASSLDALEAYEQYF. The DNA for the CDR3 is TGTGCCAGCAGCTTAGATGCCCTCGAGGCCTACGAGCAGTACTTC.

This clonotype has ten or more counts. CDR3 amino acids: CASSPGGSGIGELFF. DNA of the CDR3: TGTGCCAGCTCACCAGGCGGGAGTGGGATCGGGGAGCTGTTTTTT. The rearrangement links TRBV18 to TRBJ2-2, with 7 bases lining up with TRBD2. Per germline, CDR1 KGHSH and CDR2 LQKENI. V lost 2 bases and J lost 7; bases outside the gene matches: 7. The length of the CDR3 is 15 residues.

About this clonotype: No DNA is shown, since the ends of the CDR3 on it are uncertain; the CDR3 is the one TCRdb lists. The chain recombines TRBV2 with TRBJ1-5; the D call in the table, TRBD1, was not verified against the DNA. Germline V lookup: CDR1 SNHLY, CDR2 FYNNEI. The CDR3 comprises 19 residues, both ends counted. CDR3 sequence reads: CASDRQGEQYFGPGWPQHF.

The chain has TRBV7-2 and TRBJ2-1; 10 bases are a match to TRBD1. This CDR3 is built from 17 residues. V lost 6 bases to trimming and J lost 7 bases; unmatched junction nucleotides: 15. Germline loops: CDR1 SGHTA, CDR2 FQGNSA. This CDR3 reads CASRRTGGAGGVNEQFF. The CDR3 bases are TGTGCCAGCAGAAGGACAGGGGGTGCCGGGGGGGTTAATGAGCAGTTCTTC.

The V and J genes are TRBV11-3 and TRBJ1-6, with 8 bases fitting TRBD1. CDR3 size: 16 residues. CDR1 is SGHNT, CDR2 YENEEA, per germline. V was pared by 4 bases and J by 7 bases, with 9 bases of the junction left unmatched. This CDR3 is CASSSPITGGNSPLHF. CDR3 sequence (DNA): TGTGCCAGCAGCTCACCCATTACAGGGGGGAATTCACCCCTCCACTTT.

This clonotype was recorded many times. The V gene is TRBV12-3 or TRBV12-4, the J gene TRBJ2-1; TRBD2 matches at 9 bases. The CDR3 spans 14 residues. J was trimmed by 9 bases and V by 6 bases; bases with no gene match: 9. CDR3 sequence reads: CASRVAGDFGEQFF. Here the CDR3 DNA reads TGTGCCAGCAGAGTAGCGGGGGACTTTGGTGAGCAGTTCTTC.

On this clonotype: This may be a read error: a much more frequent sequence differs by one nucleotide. In DNA, the CDR3 is TGTGCCCGCAGCTTAGTTCGAGGGTCGGGTACTGGCTACACCTTC. Protein sequence: CARSLVRGSGTGYTF. The rearrangement joins TRBV7-9 to TRBJ1-2, with D uncertain. CDR1 and CDR2 from the germline V gene are SEHNR and FQNEAQ (reference sequence). The CDR3 has 15 amino acids.

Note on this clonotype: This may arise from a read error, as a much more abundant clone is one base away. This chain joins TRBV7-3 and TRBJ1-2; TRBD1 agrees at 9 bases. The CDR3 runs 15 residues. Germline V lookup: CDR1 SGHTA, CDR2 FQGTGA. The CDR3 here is CASSLRTGDSYGYPF. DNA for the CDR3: TGTGCCAGCAGCTTAAGGACAGGGGACAGCTATGGCTACCCCTTC.

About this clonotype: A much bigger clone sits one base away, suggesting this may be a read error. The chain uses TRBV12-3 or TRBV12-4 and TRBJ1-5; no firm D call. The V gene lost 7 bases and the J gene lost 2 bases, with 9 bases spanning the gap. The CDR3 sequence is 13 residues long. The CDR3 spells CASKSGGNQPQHF. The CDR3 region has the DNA TGTGCCAGCAAAAGCGGAGGCAATCAGCCCCAGCATTTT.

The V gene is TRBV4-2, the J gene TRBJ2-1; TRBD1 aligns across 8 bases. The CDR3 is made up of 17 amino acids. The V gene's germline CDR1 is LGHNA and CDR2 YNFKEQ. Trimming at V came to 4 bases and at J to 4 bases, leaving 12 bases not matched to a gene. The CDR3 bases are TGTGCCAGCAGCCCGACAGGGGCCGGAGGGGGGTACAATGAGCAGTTCTTC. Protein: CASSPTGAGGGYNEQFF.

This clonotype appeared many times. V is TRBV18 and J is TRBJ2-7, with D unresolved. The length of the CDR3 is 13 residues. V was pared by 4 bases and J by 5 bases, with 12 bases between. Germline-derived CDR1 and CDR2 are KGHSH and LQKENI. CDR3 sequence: CASSLSDGDEQYF. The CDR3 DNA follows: TGTGCCAGCTCACTCTCTGACGGCGACGAGCAGTACTTC. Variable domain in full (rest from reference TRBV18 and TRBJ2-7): NAGVMQNPRHLVRRRGQEARLRCSPMKGHSHVYWYRQLPEEGLKFMVYLQKENIIDESGMPKERFSAEFPKEGPSILRIQQVVRGDSAAYFCASSLSDGDEQYFGPGTRLTVT.

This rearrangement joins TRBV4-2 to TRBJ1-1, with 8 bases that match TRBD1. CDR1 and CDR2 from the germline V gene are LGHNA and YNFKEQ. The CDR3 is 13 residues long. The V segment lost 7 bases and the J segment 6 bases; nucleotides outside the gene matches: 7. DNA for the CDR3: TGTGCCAGCAACTTTGAACAGGGGGCTGAAGCTTTCTTT. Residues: CASNFEQGAEAFF.

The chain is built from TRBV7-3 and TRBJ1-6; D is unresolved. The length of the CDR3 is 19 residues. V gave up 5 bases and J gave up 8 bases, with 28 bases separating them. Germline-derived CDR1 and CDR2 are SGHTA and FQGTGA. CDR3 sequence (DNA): TGTGCCAGCAGCCCTAGCGGGAAGAAAGTATTAGAGGATCATTCACCCCTCCACTTT. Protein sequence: CASSPSGKKVLEDHSPLHF.